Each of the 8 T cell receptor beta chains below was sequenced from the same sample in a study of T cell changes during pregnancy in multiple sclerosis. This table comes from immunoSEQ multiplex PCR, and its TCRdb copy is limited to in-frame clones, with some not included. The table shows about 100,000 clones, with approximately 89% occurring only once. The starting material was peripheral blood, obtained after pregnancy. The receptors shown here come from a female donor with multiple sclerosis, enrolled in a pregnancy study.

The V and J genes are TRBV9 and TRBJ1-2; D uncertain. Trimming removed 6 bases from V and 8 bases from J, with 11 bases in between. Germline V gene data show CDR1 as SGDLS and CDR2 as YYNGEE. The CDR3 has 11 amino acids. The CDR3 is CASTGGWGYTF. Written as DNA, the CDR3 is TGTGCCAGCACCGGAGGTTGGGGCTACACCTTC.

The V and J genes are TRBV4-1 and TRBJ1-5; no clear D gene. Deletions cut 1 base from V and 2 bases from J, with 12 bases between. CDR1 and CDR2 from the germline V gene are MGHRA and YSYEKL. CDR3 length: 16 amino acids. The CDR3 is CASSQVGGLGNQPQHF. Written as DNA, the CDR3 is TGCGCCAGCAGCCAAGTGGGAGGGTTGGGCAATCAGCCCCAGCATTTT.

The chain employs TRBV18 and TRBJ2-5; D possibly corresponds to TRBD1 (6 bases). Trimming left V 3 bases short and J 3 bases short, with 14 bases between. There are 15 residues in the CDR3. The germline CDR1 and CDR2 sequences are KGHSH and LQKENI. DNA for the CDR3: TGTGCCAGCTCACCGGTGCGGTCAGGGGAAGAGACCCAGTACTTC. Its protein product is CASSPVRSGEETQYF.

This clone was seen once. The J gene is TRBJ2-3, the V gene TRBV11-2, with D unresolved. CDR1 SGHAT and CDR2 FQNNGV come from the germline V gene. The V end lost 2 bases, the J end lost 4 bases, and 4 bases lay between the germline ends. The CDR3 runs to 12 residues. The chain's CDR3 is CASSLSPDTQYF. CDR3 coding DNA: TGTGCCAGCAGCTTATCTCCAGATACGCAGTATTTT.

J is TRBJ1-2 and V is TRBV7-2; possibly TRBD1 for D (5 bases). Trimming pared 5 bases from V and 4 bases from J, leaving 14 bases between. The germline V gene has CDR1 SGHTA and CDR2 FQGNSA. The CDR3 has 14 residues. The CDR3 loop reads CASSPAGLGYGYTF. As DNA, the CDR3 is TGTGCCAGCAGCCCAGCAGGGTTAGGCTATGGCTACACCTTC.

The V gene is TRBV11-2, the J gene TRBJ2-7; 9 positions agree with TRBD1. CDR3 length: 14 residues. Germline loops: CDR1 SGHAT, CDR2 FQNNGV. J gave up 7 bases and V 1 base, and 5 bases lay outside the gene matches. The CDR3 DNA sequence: TGTGCCAGCAGCTTAGGGACAGGGGTATGGGAGCAGTACTTC. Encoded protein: CASSLGTGVWEQYF.

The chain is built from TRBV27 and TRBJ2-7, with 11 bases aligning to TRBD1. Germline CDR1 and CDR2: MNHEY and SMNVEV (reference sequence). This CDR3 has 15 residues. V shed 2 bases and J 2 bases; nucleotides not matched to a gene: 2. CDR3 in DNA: TGTGCCAGCAGTTTAGGGGACAGGGGGGCCTACGAGCAGTACTTC. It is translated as CASSLGDRGAYEQYF.

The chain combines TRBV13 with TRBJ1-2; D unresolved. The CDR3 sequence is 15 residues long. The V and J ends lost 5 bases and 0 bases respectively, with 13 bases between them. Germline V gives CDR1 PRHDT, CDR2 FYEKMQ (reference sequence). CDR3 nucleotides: TGTGCCAGCAGCCAGATCGCTCGTACTAACTATGGCTACACCTTC. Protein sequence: CASSQIARTNYGYTF.